This T cell receptor gamma chain derives from a study of Vδ1+ human thymocytes (dated by TCRdb to about 2018). A note on the overall study: mRNA-level TRG and TRD CDR3 repertoires of highly purified Vdelta1+ thymocytes from young children were characterised as a data resource. Earlier work had validated the multiplex-based CDR3 amplicon strategy against 5'RACE-based methods for generating CDR3 amplicons. The paper's findings and limits, for the study overall: The use of highly purified populations and single-cell validation was advised by the authors, since misinterpretation of bulk repertoire data could be caused by unexpected Vdelta2 sequences. Thymic TRG and TRD repertoires appeared highly polyclonal with Gaussian CDR3 length distributions, unlike oligoclonal peripheral blood repertoires. Because no clustering by age or sex was seen, donors were not stratified by age or sex in the analyses. Despite high sort purity, approximately 19% of thymic TRD sequences were Vdelta2 (and few Vdelta3), unlike peripheral blood Vdelta1+ controls. Numerous TRG clonotypes were shared among donors (up to about 7x10^3), while TRD repertoires were essentially private (a maximum of about 100 shared).

Thymic samples were depleted of alphabeta T cells, then CD3+ TCRVdelta1+ TCRVdelta2- thymocytes were FACS-sorted. The purity of the sorted Vdelta1+ thymocytes fell between about 98% and 99.6%. Thymic specimens came from under ten paediatric patients undergoing corrective cardiac surgery, aged from about 5 days to 16 months. The thymic tissue was dispersed, and mononuclear cells were isolated using a Histopaque-1077 density gradient. Staining used anti-TCRVdelta1 clone TS8.2, anti-TCRVdelta2 clone B6, anti-CD3 clone HIT3a and anti-TCRalphabeta clone IP26 antibodies. RNA extraction was performed with the RNeasy mini kit, and reverse transcription was done with Superscript III. CDR3 amplicons were generated by multiplex PCR with pooled V-gene forward primers and a constant-region reverse primer carrying Illumina adaptor overhangs. After gel purification, amplicons were indexed with Nextera index primers over about 8 extra PCR cycles and were then purified with AMPure XP beads. Sequencing of the libraries was done on an Illumina MiSeq using paired-end 250 bp reads, dual indexing and an approximately 22% PhiX spike-in. The study's own analysis went as follows. Reads were quality checked with FastQC, and TRG read pairs were merged with ea-utils fastq-join. Annotation of sequences was performed with IMGT/HighV-QUEST, only productive sequences with unambiguous V-gene assignment were retained, and clonotypes were defined by identical CDR3 sequence. VDJtools 1.1.1, tcR 2.2.3, Treemap and vegan Shannon diversity in R 3.4.4 were used for downstream analysis. With CATT, TCRdb called clones again from the public reads; duplicate DNA rows were later joined. These V and J calls are TCRdb output, not the study's own analysis. Present in this sample are 9,500 to 13,000 gamma-chain clones, more than 35% of which were seen just once. The ten largest clones take up roughly 2% of the sample.

CDR1 and CDR2 are drawn from the germline V gene (reference sequence): GITISATS, ISYDGTV. V loses 3 bases at its end and J loses 7 bases; junction bases beyond the gene matches: 12. The CDR3 goes from the cysteine to the phenylalanine over 14 residues. Only the CDR3 region is kept as DNA, spanning 42 bases read in frame from base 1. About this clone: The antigen it binds to is not known. Per-base quality was not reported, and no clone a single base away is much larger than it.

This sequence originates from a boy younger than two who had congenital heart surgery. Recombination linked TRGV9 to TRGJ1 or TRGJ2. Material for sequencing was Vdelta1+ gamma-delta thymocytes from the thymus. Taken with the paper, the label for cell subset or site translates to: FACS-sorted CD3+ TCRalphabeta- TCRVdelta1+ TCRVdelta2- thymocytes. The sequenced DNA is TGTGCCTTGTGGGAGCCCCCTTCTGAATATAAGAAACTCTTT. Its translation is CALWEPPSEYKKLF.